Here is one T cell receptor (beta chain) with its context. It lacks a known antigen. No base quality values were provided; no much bigger clone lies one nucleotide off. Two independent genomic DNA replicates were amplified for each sample, with approximately 0.5 ug used for blood and about 1.5 ug for tumor or normal breast. Following the manufacturer's instructions, the ImmunoSeq Intro kit was used to carry out TCRB sequencing on genomic DNA. Multiplex PCR ran roughly 34 cycles with proprietary primers and spike-in control sequences for absolute quantification. Single-end 150-bp reads were used to sequence an 87-bp fragment covering the CDR3 and the flanking V and J genes. Seven samples, with two replicates for each sample, were multiplexed per lane of an Illumina MiSeq using version 3.0 chemistry. As for how the authors treated the data: Raw data were processed by the vendor's proprietary pipeline, with both replicates merged into one result per sample. Productive rearrangements sharing the V-gene family, CDR3 amino acid sequence and J-gene segment were defined as clonotypes. Clonality was computed as 1 minus the normalized Shannon entropy (Pielou evenness) of TCRB abundances. T cell density was estimated by dividing total templates by the number of input cells inferred from the DNA input amount. Total repertoire diversity and clonality were estimated with Recon using default parameters. Tumor-enriched clonotypes were defined as having over 0.1% abundance in tumor and at least 32-fold higher abundance than in normal breast. TCRdb stores this immuneACCESS table with in-frame sequences only. Part of the clones is absent; in the studies checked, under half of the shortfall reflects unresolved V genes, and no reason is known for the rest. The D gene and trimming were derived from the DNA, and the V and J assignments and clone size from that table. Recorded for this sample are roughly 56,000 clones; about 74% of them occurred a single time. Together, the top ten hold approximately 3.6% of the sample.

The CDR3 starts with the cysteine, ends with the phenylalanine, and has 11 residues. Only the CDR3 DNA is retained, 33 bases long and in frame from the first base. Deletion took 10 bases off V and 4 bases off J, with a span of 8 bases between the germline ends. CDR1 and CDR2 were assigned from the germline V gene as ENHRY and SYGVKD. The source of the sample is a study of early stage breast cancer tumors (dated by TCRdb to about 2017). The study in broad terms: Of the roughly 15 invasive breast tumors, roughly 13 were found to be estrogen receptor-positive, progesterone receptor-positive and HER2-negative. The average read coverage per sample was roughly 10-fold. Of the roughly 12 ER+/PR+/HER2- tumors, eight were classified as invasive ductal carcinomas and four as invasive lobular carcinomas. Across all samples, approximately 2,500,000 templates representing approximately 1.2 million unique clonotypes were detected. General findings and caveats noted by the study authors: Compared with adjacent normal breast tissue, tumors had higher clonality and roughly 2.5-fold greater T cell density. Because the cohort was small, a breakdown by tumor subtype could not be done. Repertoires from blood and normal breast were more alike than repertoires from blood and tumor, and in 14 of 16 patients, comparing each tissue with blood separated tumor from normal. Chain pairing and functional markers such as CD4, CD8 and FOXP3 were missed by bulk genomic DNA sequencing of unsorted cells. Enriched TCRB sequences shared across patients were found to be mostly commonly generated sequences that were unlikely to play an important role in the tumor microenvironment.

The study profiled bulk TCR beta-chain repertoires in matched peripheral blood, tumor and adjacent normal breast tissue taken from about 15 patients with early-stage breast cancer. Before surgery, whole blood (about 4.5-11 mL) was collected into EDTA tubes and processed within 2 hours. Ficoll-Paque centrifugation in SepMate-50 tubes was used to isolate peripheral blood mononuclear cells. For storage in liquid nitrogen, PBMCs were cryopreserved as aliquots of about 2 to 4 million cells in roughly 90% FBS with 10% DMSO. The Qiagen AllPrep DNA/RNA Mini kit was used to extract genomic DNA. Sequencing used blood. This chain is built from TRBV10-3 and TRBJ2-1; the D gene cannot be named for sure. This TCR came from a person aged 30 to 40 with breast cancer. This receptor has the CDR3 CATGPYNEQFF. The DNA sequence is TGTGCCACCGGCCCGTACAATGAGCAGTTCTTC.